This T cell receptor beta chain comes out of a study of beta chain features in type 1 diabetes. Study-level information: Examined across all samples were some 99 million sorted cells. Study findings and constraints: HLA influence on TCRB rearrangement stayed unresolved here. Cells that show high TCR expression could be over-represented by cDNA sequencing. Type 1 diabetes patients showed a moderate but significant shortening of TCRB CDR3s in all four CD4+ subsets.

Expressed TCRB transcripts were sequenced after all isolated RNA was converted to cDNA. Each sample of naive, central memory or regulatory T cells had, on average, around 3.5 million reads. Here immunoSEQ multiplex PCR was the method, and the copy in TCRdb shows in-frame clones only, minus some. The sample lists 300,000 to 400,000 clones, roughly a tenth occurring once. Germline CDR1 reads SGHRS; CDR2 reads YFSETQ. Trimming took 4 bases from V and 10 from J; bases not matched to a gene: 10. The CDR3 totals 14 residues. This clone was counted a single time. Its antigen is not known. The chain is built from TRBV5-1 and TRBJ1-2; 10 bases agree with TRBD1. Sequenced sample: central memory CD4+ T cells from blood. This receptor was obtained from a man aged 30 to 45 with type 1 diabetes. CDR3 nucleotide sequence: TGCGCCAGCAGCGCACCGGGACAGGGGAACCCCTACACCTTC. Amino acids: CASSAPGQGNPYTF.